Listed here are 25 T cell receptor beta chains from one sample, sequenced in a study of T cell repertoires in aging, cancer and after chemotherapy. TRB rearrangements spanning V, D and J were amplified using mixed TRB-A/B primers. TCRdb re-derived calls from the multiplex PCR reads in MiXCR, one entry per CDR3 protein. In the table there are some 9,700 distinct CDR3 sequences, roughly 33% of which are singletons. Amplification of TCR beta used genomic DNA extracted from peripheral blood. The specimen sequenced was blood. These receptors were obtained from a human donor in good health. The donor label of this sample is uncertain.

CDR3 nucleotides: TGTGCCAGCAACTTCTACCGGGATAGCACAGATACGCAGTATTTT. Amino acids: CASNFYRDSTDTQYF. The gene calls are TRBV6-1 and TRBJ2-3; D is possibly TRBD2 (5 bases). Germline V lookup: CDR1 MNHNS, CDR2 SASEGT. Between the trimmed V and J ends, which lost 7 bases and 0 bases, there was a span of 14 bases. The CDR3 contains 15 residues.

This chain uses TRBV12-3 or TRBV12-4 with TRBJ2-1, with 7 bases matching TRBD1. The CDR3 is 15 residues long. V was pared by 5 bases and J by 10 bases, with 14 bases of the junction left unmatched. CDR3 in amino acids: CASSTGTAWWGEQFF. CDR3 nucleotides: TGTGCCAGCAGTACAGGGACAGCCTGGTGGGGAGAGCAGTTCTTC.

The chain is built from TRBV5-6 and TRBJ1-5; D is ambiguous. V lost 2 bases to trimming and J lost 2 bases, with 14 bases between them. CDR1 is SGHDT, CDR2 YYEEEE, per germline. CDR3 size: 16 residues. CDR3 sequence: CASSFKRAKGNQPQHF. CDR3 in DNA: TGTGCCAGCAGCTTCAAAAGGGCAAAGGGCAATCAGCCCCAGCATTTT.

This clonotype was found a few times. This CDR3 reads CASSPPLGAGEQYF. The CDR3 region has the DNA TGTGCCAGCTCACCACCTCTAGGGGCGGGCGAGCAGTACTTC. The gene calls are TRBV18 and TRBJ2-7; the D call may be TRBD1 or TRBD2 (5 bases each). The germline gives CDR1 KGHSH, CDR2 LQKENI. The CDR3 sequence is 14 residues long. V was trimmed by 0 bases and J by 6 bases, leaving 12 bases between them. Full variable domain (outside the CDR3, taken from reference TRBV18 and TRBJ2-7): NAGVMQNPRHLVRRRGQEARLRCSPMKGHSHVYWYRQLPEEGLKFMVYLQKENIIDESGMPKERFSAEFPKEGPSILRIQQVVRGDSAAYFCASSPPLGAGEQYFGPGTRLTVT.

The genes are TRBV18 and TRBJ1-1, with D possibly being TRBD1 (6 bases). V lost 1 base and J 6 bases, leaving 9 bases between the germline ends. Germline V gives CDR1 KGHSH, CDR2 LQKENI. The CDR3 is 13 amino acids. CDR3 loop: CASSPQGGAEAFF. CDR3 bases: TGTGCCAGCTCACCACAAGGGGGAGCTGAAGCTTTCTTT.

V is TRBV30 and J is TRBJ1-2, with D unresolved. CDR1 and CDR2 (germline): GTSNPN, SVGIG (reference sequence). V was clipped by 5 bases and J by 4 bases, with 17 bases between them. This CDR3 is built from 14 residues. CDR3 DNA sequence: TGTGCCTGGGAGGACCGGGGATTAAGCTATGGCTACACCTTC. Its translation: CAWEDRGLSYGYTF.

This clonotype ranks as medium-sized. This chain joins TRBV19 and TRBJ1-6; no reliable D call. The CDR3 contains 16 residues. The V gene lost 4 bases and the J gene lost 11 bases, with 21 bases spanning the gap. CDR1 and CDR2 from the germline V gene are LNHDA and SQIVND (reference sequence). CDR3 DNA sequence: TGTGCCAGTAGTACGGAACGGGCAACTAGCTGGACACCCCTCCACTTT. Its translation: CASSTERATSWTPLHF.

This chain links TRBV20-1 with TRBJ2-1; D could derive from TRBD1 or TRBD2 (5 bases each). The CDR3 is 16 amino acids. In germline, CDR1 is DFQATT, CDR2 SNEGSKA (reference sequence). Trimming removed 1 base from V and 0 bases from J, with 13 bases in between. This CDR3 is CSARAPGPSSYNEQFF. Here the CDR3 DNA reads TGCAGTGCTAGAGCCCCGGGGCCAAGCTCCTACAATGAGCAGTTCTTC.

In its sample, this clonotype ranks as medium-sized. The V call is TRBV19, the J call TRBJ2-3, with D tentatively TRBD1 (5 bases). The CDR3 runs to 14 residues. Per the germline V gene, CDR1 is LNHDA and CDR2 is SQIVND (reference sequence). Trimming removed 3 bases at V and 6 bases at J, with 13 bases between. The CDR3 protein is CASSIRASVDTQYF. CDR3 bases: TGTGCCAGTAGTATCAGGGCTTCGGTGGATACGCAGTATTTT.

This clonotype was observed a handful of times. The rearrangement uses TRBV6-5 and TRBJ2-7; unclear D gene. The V and J ends lost 4 bases and 7 bases respectively, with 8 bases between them. Germline-derived CDR1 and CDR2 are MNHEY and SVGAGI. The CDR3 is 11 residues long. Here the CDR3 reads CASSSAGEQYF. The DNA for the CDR3 is TGTGCCAGCAGTTCCGCTGGGGAGCAGTACTTC.

This clonotype came up once. The chain recombines TRBV24-1 with TRBJ2-3; D may be TRBD2 (5 bases). The V end lost 7 bases, the J end lost 2 bases, and 9 bases lay between the germline ends. Germline CDR1 and CDR2: KGHDR and SFDVKD. The CDR3 length is 13 residues. CDR3 loop: CATSGILTDTQYF. The CDR3 nucleotides are TGTGCCACCAGCGGGATTCTCACAGATACGCAGTATTTT.

This clonotype was seen a handful of times. The rearrangement uses TRBV6-1 and TRBJ2-5, with D maybe TRBD1 (5 bases). Trimming shortened V by 2 bases and J by 7 bases, and 14 bases separated the two germline ends. Germline CDR1 and CDR2: MNHNS and SASEGT. The CDR3 runs to 14 residues. The DNA for the CDR3 is TGTGCCAGCAGTGAATTCGAGACAGCTGGGACCCAGTACTTC. Amino acids: CASSEFETAGTQYF.

By sample share, this clonotype is medium-sized (0.01 to 0.1%). The chain combines TRBV6-5 with TRBJ2-6; D is unclear. CDR1 is MNHEY, CDR2 SVGAGI, per germline. Trimming removed 6 bases from V and 0 bases from J, with 9 bases in between. The CDR3 loop spans 15 amino acids. The CDR3 nucleotides read TGTGCCAGCAGCCAGCAGGTCTCTGGGGCCAACGTCCTGACTTTC. It is translated as CASSQQVSGANVLTF.

V usage is TRBV6-2 or TRBV6-3 and J usage is TRBJ2-7; TRBD1 matches at 9 bases. Germline V gives CDR1 MNHEY, CDR2 SVGEGT. CDR3 size: 15 residues. Trimming removed 0 bases from V and 1 base from J; junction bases left unmatched: 1. The DNA for the CDR3 is TGTGCCAGCAGTTACTCGACAGGGGGATCCTACGAGCAGTACTTC. Protein product: CASSYSTGGSYEQYF.

About this clonotype: The junction departs from the called germline gene at one end, perhaps through a read error. The rearrangement uses TRBV10-3 and TRBJ2-2; 8 bases line up with TRBD1. CDR3 length: 15 residues. Per the germline V gene, CDR1 is ENHRY and CDR2 is SYGVKD. CDR3 sequence: CVISDWQGAAGELFF. CDR3 DNA sequence: TGTGTCATCAGTGACTGGCAGGGGGCAGCTGGGGAGCTGTTTTTT.

V is TRBV6-2 or TRBV6-3 and J is TRBJ1-6, with D maybe TRBD1 (6 bases). The CDR3 is 16 amino acids. Trimming stripped 5 bases from V and 8 bases from J, with 19 bases between. In germline, CDR1 is MNHEY, CDR2 SVGEGT. The chain's CDR3 is CASSIRGARVDSPLHF. Written as DNA, the CDR3 is TGTGCCAGCAGTATCCGGGGGGCCCGGGTCGATTCACCCCTCCACTTT.

J is TRBJ2-5 and V is TRBV5-4; 7 nucleotides line up with TRBD1. Germline loops: CDR1 SGHNT, CDR2 YYREEE (reference sequence). The V gene end was trimmed by 6 bases and the J gene end by 5 bases; junction bases not matched to a gene: 10. The CDR3 consists of 14 residues. The CDR3 DNA is TGTGCCAGCACGATAACAGGGGACGGTGAGACCCAGTACTTC. Its translation: CASTITGDGETQYF.

This clonotype was recorded a few times. The chain links TRBV6-5 to TRBJ2-1; 14 positions match TRBD2. CDR1 is MNHEY and CDR2 is SVGAGI in the germline V gene. This CDR3 region has 18 residues. The junction had 4 bases not matched to a gene; V was cut back by 1 base and J by 2 bases. CDR3 bases: TGTGCCAGCAGTTACTTCCGGACTAGCGGGGGGACCTACAATGAGCAGTTCTTC. This gives the protein CASSYFRTSGGTYNEQFF.

This clonotype was counted between two and nine times. Germline and junction disagree at one end, which may indicate a read error. The J gene is TRBJ2-3, the V gene TRBV29-1, with TRBD1 matching 7 bases. The germline gives CDR1 SQVTM, CDR2 ANQGSEA. This CDR3 is 16 amino acids long. In DNA form, the CDR3 reads TGCGGCGTTGAAGGGGTATCGGGACAGATCATTTACGCGCAGTATTTT. This codes for CGVEGVSGQIIYAQYF.

CDR3 coding DNA: TGCGCCAGCAGCGTGGGACTAGCGGGGTGTTATTACACCGGGGAGCTGTTTTTT. Protein sequence: CASSVGLAGCYYTGELFF. The chain is built from TRBV5-1 and TRBJ2-2, with 13 bases that match TRBD2. CDR3 length equals 18 residues. Germline V gene lookup returns CDR1 SGHRS and CDR2 YFSETQ. The junction had 9 bases not matched to a gene; V was cut back by 4 bases and J by 3 bases.

The rearrangement joins TRBV5-6 to TRBJ2-5; possible D gene TRBD1, 5 bases. The germline V and J ends were trimmed by 4 bases and 0 bases, with 13 bases remaining between them. Germline V gene sequence: CDR1 SGHDT, CDR2 YYEEEE. The CDR3 runs to 15 residues. The CDR3 loop reads CASSLYTRDQETQYF. The CDR3 bases are TGTGCCAGCAGCCTATACACCAGGGACCAAGAGACCCAGTACTTC.

V is TRBV5-5 and J is TRBJ2-7; D not certain. The CDR3 extends over 11 amino acids. V dropped 3 bases and J dropped 6 bases, with 7 bases sitting between them. The V gene's germline CDR1 is SGHKS and CDR2 YYEKEE (reference sequence). The chain's CDR3 is CASSSYSEQYF. The CDR3 DNA sequence: TGTGCCAGCAGCTCTTATTCCGAGCAGTACTTC.

The rearrangement joins TRBV27 to TRBJ2-7; D remains unclear. This CDR3 region has 13 residues. Per germline, CDR1 MNHEY and CDR2 SMNVEV (reference sequence). Trimming left V 5 bases short and J 5 bases short, with 13 bases between. The CDR3 sequence: CASSPNRRDEQYF. CDR3 DNA sequence: TGTGCCAGCAGTCCCAACAGAAGGGACGAGCAGTACTTC.

This clonotype was seen only a few times. The rearrangement joins TRBV19 to TRBJ1-3; TRBD1 is a possible D gene (5 bases). The CDR3 runs 16 residues. Germline V gene sequence: CDR1 LNHDA, CDR2 SQIVND (reference sequence). Trimming left V 4 bases short and J 1 base short, with 14 bases between. CDR3 bases: TGTGCCAGTAGTACTCGCCCTGAGGGGTCTGGAAACACCATATATTTT. It codes for CASSTRPEGSGNTIYF.

This clonotype was picked up a small number of times. The rearrangement links TRBV30 to TRBJ2-7; 7 nucleotides match TRBD2. The ends lost 0 bases at V and 3 bases at J; junction bases unmatched: 8. The CDR3 runs to 15 residues. Germline CDR1 GTSNPN, CDR2 SVGIG (reference sequence). For the CDR3, the DNA is TGTGCCTGGAGTGTACCGGGGGGTACCCTCTACGAGCAGTACTTC. Its translation is CAWSVPGGTLYEQYF.